These T cell receptor beta chains were read from a single sample in a study of CD8+ T cells in alopecia areata. The data were produced by immunoSEQ multiplex PCR, yet TCRdb's version contains in-frame clones alone and is incomplete. Among some 200,000 clones listed, more than 55% were seen once. Material: CD4+ T cells sorted from blood, obtained at week 4, from a patient treated with tofacitinib. All receptors come from a human donor with alopecia areata. Both conserved end residues are part of each CDR3. A D gene is named only where the DNA matches it firmly. A row's size may be missing; if present it is once, few, many or a size class.

J gene: TRBJ2-7
V gene: TRBV9
clone size: few
D gene: NA
CDR3 DNA: TGTGCCAGCAGCGTAGATGGAGTACAGGTCCCAACCGAGCAGTACTTC
CDR3 protein: CASSVDGVQVPTEQYF

J gene: TRBJ2-7
V gene: TRBV11-2
clone size: NA
D gene: NA
CDR3 DNA: TGTGCCAGCAGCTTCAGGGTGGGCTACGAGCAGTACTTC
CDR3 protein: CASSFRVGYEQYF

J gene: TRBJ2-2
V gene: TRBV6-5
clone size: NA
D gene: TRBD1
CDR3 DNA: TGTGCCAGCAGTCGGGACAGGTCCATAGGGGAGCTGTTTTTT
CDR3 protein: CASSRDRSIGELFF

J gene: TRBJ2-1
V gene: TRBV30
clone size: NA
D gene: NA
CDR3 DNA: TGTGCCTGGAGTGTGGACAACTCCTACAATGAGCAGTTCTTC
CDR3 protein: CAWSVDNSYNEQFF

J gene: TRBJ1-1
V gene: TRBV30
clone size: NA
D gene: NA
CDR3 DNA: TGTGCCTGGAGCCCCCAGGGGATATTCACTGAAGCTTTCTTT
CDR3 protein: CAWSPQGIFTEAFF

J gene: TRBJ1-2
V gene: TRBV7-9
clone size: NA
D gene: TRBD1
CDR3 DNA: TGTGCCAGCAGCTCAATACAGGGGGCGTCCGGCTACACCTTC
CDR3 protein: CASSSIQGASGYTF

J gene: TRBJ1-2
V gene: TRBV29-1
clone size: NA
D gene: NA
CDR3 DNA: TGCAGCGTTGATTACGGAGCGGATGGCTACACCTTC
CDR3 protein: CSVDYGADGYTF

J gene: TRBJ1-5
V gene: TRBV30
clone size: NA
D gene: NA
CDR3 DNA: TGTGCCTGGAGTGTACAGGAGGATCAGCCCCAGCATTTT
CDR3 protein: CAWSVQEDQPQHF

J gene: TRBJ1-5
V gene: TRBV9
clone size: NA
D gene: TRBD1
CDR3 DNA: TGTGCCAGCAGAGGGGGCGCCGATCAGCCCCAGCATTTT
CDR3 protein: CASRGGADQPQHF

J gene: TRBJ2-4
V gene: TRBV5-1
clone size: few
D gene: NA
CDR3 DNA: TGCGCCAGCAGCTTGGATGGACAGACGTTAGCCAAAAACATTCAGTACTTC
CDR3 protein: CASSLDGQTLAKNIQYF

J gene: TRBJ2-3
V gene: TRBV25-1
clone size: NA
D gene: NA
CDR3 DNA: TGTGCCAGCATGTGGCCTGGCACAGATACGCAGTATTTT
CDR3 protein: CASMWPGTDTQYF

J gene: TRBJ2-7
V gene: TRBV7-2
clone size: NA
D gene: NA
CDR3 DNA: TGTGCCAGCAGCTTATATTCTAGTGGGTTAGGGGGGCCCACCTACGAGCAGTACTTC
CDR3 protein: CASSLYSSGLGGPTYEQYF

J gene: TRBJ2-1
V gene: TRBV4-1
clone size: NA
D gene: TRBD1
CDR3 DNA: TGCGCCAGCAGCCCCTTCGCCGGGACAGCATACAATGAGCAGTTCTTC
CDR3 protein: CASSPFAGTAYNEQFF

J gene: TRBJ1-2
V gene: TRBV30
clone size: NA
D gene: TRBD1
CDR3 DNA: TGTGCCTGGAGTGCCTCCACCGGACAGGCCGGGGGTTACACCTTC
CDR3 protein: CAWSASTGQAGGYTF

J gene: TRBJ2-7
V gene: TRBV29-1
clone size: few
D gene: NA
CDR3 DNA: TGCAGCGTTGGGGGCTCAGCCTACGAGCAGTACTTC
CDR3 protein: CSVGGSAYEQYF

J gene: TRBJ2-5
V gene: TRBV27
clone size: few
D gene: TRBD1
CDR3 DNA: TGTGCCAGCAGCCCGGGACAGGGAGTGGAGACCCAGTACTTC
CDR3 protein: CASSPGQGVETQYF

J gene: TRBJ1-2
V gene: TRBV30
clone size: NA
D gene: NA
CDR3 DNA: TGTGCCTGGAGGCGAGGCGGTTCCCCCTATGGCTACACCTTC
CDR3 protein: CAWRRGGSPYGYTF

J gene: TRBJ2-5
V gene: TRBV6-6
clone size: NA
D gene: NA
CDR3 DNA: TGTGCCAGCAGTTACTCGATGTCGGCACGGGGGGAGACCCAGTACTTC
CDR3 protein: CASSYSMSARGETQYF

J gene: TRBJ2-5
V gene: TRBV6-5
clone size: NA
D gene: NA
CDR3 DNA: TGTGCCAGTGCCTCCCTGGCGGTACAAGAGACCCAGTACTTC
CDR3 protein: CASASLAVQETQYF

J gene: TRBJ2-7
V gene: TRBV29-1
clone size: few
D gene: TRBD1
CDR3 DNA: TGCAGCGCGAGGGGACAGGTTCCCTACGAGCAGTACTTC
CDR3 protein: CSARGQVPYEQYF

J gene: TRBJ1-1
V gene: TRBV30
clone size: NA
D gene: NA
CDR3 DNA: TGTGCCTGGAGTCTCTTCAAGAACACTGAAGCTTTCTTT
CDR3 protein: CAWSLFKNTEAFF